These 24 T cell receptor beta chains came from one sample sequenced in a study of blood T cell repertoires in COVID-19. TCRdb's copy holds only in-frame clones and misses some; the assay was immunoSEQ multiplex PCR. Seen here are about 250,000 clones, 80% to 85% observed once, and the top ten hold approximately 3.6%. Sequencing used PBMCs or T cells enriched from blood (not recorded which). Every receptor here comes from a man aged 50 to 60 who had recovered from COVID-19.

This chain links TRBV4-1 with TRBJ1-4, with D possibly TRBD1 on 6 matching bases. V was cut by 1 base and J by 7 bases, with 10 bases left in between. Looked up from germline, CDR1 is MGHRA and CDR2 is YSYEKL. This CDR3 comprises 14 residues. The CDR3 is CASSQVGQSEKLFF. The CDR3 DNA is TGCGCCAGCAGCCAAGTAGGACAGAGTGAAAAACTGTTTTTT.

The CDR3 DNA is TGCGCCAGCAGTGAGGGCGGCTCTGAAGCTTTCTTT. Translated, it gives CASSEGGSEAFF. The chain employs TRBV10-1 and TRBJ1-1; D not certain. The V end lost 2 bases, the J end lost 6 bases, and 7 bases lay between the germline ends. CDR1 is WNHNN, CDR2 SYGVQD, per germline (reference sequence). This CDR3 is 12 amino acids long.

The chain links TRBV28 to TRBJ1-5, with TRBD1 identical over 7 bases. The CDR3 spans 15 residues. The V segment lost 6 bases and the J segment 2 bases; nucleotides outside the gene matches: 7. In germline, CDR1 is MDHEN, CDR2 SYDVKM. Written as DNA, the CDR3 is TGTGCCAGCAGAACAGGGGTGTTTGGCAATCAGCCCCAGCATTTT. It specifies CASRTGVFGNQPQHF.

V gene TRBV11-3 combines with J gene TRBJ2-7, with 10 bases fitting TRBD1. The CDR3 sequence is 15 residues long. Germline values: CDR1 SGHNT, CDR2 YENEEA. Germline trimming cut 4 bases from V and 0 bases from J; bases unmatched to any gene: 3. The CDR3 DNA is TGTGCCAGCAGCTCCAGGACAGGGGGCTCCTACGAGCAGTACTTC. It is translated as CASSSRTGGSYEQYF. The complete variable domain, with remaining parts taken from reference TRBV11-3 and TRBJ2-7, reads EAGVVQSPRYKIIEKKQPVAFWCNPISGHNTLYWYLQNLGQGPELLIRYENEEAVDDSQLPKDRFSAERLKGVDSTLKIQPAELGDSAVYLCASSSRTGGSYEQYFGPGTRLTVT.

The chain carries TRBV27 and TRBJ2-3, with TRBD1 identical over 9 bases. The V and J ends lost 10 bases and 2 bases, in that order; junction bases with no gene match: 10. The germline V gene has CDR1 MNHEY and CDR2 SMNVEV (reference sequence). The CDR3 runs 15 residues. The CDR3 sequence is CATSGQGTITDTQYF. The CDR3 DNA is TGTGCCACTTCGGGACAGGGAACAATCACAGATACGCAGTATTTT.

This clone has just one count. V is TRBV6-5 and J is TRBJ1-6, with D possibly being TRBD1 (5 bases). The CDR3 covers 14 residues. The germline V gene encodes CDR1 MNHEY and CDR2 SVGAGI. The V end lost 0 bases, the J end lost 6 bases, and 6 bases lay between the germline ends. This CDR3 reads CASSYSTVNSPLHF. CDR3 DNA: TGTGCCAGCAGTTACTCGACAGTTAATTCACCCCTCCACTTT.

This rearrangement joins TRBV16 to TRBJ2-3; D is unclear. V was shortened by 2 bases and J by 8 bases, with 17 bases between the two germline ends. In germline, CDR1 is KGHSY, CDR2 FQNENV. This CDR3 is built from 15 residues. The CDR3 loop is CASSQIGASSGTQYF. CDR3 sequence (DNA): TGTGCCAGCAGCCAAATAGGAGCTAGTTCGGGTACGCAGTATTTT.

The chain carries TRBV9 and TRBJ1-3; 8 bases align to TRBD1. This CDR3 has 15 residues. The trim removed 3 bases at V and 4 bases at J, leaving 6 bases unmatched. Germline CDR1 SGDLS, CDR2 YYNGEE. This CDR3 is CASSGLQGAGNTIYF. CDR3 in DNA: TGTGCCAGCAGCGGGCTCCAGGGGGCCGGAAACACCATATATTTT. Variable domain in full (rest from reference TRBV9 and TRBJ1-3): DSGVTQTPKHLITATGQRVTLRCSPRSGDLSVYWYQQSLDQGLQFLIQYYNGEERAKGNILERFSAQQFPDLHSELNLSSLELGDSALYFCASSGLQGAGNTIYFGEGSWLTVV.

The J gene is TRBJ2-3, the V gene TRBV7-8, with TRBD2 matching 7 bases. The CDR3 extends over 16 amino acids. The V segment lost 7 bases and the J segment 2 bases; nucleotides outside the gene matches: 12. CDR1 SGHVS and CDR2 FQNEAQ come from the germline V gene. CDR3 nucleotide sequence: TGTGCCAGCACCGTAGATTACGGGGGGACCACAGATACGCAGTATTTT. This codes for CASTVDYGGTTDTQYF.

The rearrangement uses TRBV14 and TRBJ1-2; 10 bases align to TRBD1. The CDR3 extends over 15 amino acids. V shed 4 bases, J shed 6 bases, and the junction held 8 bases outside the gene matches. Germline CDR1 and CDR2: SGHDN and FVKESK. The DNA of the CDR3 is TGTGCCAGCAGCCGCAGACAGGGGGCCATGGATGGCTACACCTTC. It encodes CASSRRQGAMDGYTF. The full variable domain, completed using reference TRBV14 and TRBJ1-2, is EAGVTQFPSHSVIEKGQTVTLRCDPISGHDNLYWYRRVMGKEIKFLLHFVKESKQDESGMPNNRFLAERTGGTYSTLKVQPAELEDSGVYFCASSRRQGAMDGYTFGSGTRLTVV.

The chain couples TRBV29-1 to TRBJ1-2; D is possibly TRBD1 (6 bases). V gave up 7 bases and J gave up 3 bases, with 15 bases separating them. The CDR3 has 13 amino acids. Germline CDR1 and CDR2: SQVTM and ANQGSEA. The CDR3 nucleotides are TGCAGCGGGGGGCGGGGGGCAGACTATGGCTACACCTTC. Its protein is CSGGRGADYGYTF.

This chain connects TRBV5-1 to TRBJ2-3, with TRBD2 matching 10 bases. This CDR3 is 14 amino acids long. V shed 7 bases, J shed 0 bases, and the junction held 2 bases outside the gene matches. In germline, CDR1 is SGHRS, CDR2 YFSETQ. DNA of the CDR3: TGCGCCAGCTCGACTAGCGGGAGCACAGATACGCAGTATTTT. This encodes CASSTSGSTDTQYF.

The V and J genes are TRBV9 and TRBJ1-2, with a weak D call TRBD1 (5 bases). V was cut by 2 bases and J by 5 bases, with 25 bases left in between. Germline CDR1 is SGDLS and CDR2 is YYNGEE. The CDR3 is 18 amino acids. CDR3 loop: CASSVGAHDFVDRYGYTF. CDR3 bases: TGTGCCAGCAGCGTTGGGGCCCACGATTTCGTAGATCGGTATGGCTACACCTTC.

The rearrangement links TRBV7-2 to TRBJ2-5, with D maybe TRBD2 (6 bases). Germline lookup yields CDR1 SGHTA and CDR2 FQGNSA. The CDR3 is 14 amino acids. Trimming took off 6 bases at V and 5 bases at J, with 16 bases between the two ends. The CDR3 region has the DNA TGTGCCAGCAGGTCCTTAGGGAGGAGGGAGACCCAGTACTTC. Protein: CASRSLGRRETQYF.

CDR3 nucleotide sequence: TGTGCCAGCAGCATCTACGGAGGTCCGTACGAGCAGTACTTC. Encoded protein: CASSIYGGPYEQYF. V is TRBV9 and J is TRBJ2-7; a possible D gene is TRBD2 (5 bases). CDR1 is SGDLS and CDR2 is YYNGEE in the germline V gene. This CDR3 has 14 amino acids. The V and J ends lost 4 bases and 4 bases respectively, with 15 bases between them.

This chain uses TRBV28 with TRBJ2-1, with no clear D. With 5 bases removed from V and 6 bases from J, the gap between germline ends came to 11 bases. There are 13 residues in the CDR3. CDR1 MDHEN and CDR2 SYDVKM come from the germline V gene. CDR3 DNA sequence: TGTGCCAGCAGTCCCCAAACTCCCAATGAGCAGTTCTTC. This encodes CASSPQTPNEQFF.

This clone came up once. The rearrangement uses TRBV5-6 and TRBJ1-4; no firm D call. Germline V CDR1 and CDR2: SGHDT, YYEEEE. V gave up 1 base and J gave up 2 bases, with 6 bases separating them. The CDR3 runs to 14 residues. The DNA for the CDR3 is TGTGCCAGCAGCTTGTACAGCACTAATGAAAAACTGTTTTTT. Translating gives CASSLYSTNEKLFF.

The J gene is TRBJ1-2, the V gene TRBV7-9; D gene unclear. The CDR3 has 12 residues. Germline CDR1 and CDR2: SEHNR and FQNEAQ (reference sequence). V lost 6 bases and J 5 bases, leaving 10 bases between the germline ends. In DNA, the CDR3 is TGTGCCAGCAGTCTTGACAATTATGGCTACACCTTC. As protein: CASSLDNYGYTF.

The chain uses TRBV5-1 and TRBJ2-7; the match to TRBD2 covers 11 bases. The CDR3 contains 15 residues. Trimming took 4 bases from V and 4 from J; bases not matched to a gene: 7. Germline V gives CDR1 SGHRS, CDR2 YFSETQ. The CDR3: CASSPAGTSGYEQYF. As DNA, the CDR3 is TGCGCCAGCAGCCCGGCCGGGACTAGCGGATACGAGCAGTACTTC.

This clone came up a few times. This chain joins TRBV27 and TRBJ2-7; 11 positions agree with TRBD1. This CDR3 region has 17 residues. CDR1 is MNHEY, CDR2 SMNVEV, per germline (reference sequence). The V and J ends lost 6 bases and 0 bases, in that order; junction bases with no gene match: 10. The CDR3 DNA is TGTGCCAGCAGGCCGTACTCGGGACAGGGGGTCTCCTACGAGCAGTACTTC. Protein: CASRPYSGQGVSYEQYF.

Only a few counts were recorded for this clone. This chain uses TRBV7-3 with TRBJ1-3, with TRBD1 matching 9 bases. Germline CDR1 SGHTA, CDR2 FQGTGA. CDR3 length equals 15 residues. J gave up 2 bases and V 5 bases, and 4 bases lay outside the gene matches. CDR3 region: CASSQTGGAGNTIYF. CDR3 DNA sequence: TGTGCCAGCAGCCAGACAGGGGGAGCTGGAAACACCATATATTTT.

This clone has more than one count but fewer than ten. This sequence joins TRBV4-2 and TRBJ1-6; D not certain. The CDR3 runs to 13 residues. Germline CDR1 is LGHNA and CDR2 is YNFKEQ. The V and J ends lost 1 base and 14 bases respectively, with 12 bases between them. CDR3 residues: CASSQGASVALHF. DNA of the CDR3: TGTGCCAGCAGCCAAGGGGCCTCCGTGGCCCTCCACTTT.

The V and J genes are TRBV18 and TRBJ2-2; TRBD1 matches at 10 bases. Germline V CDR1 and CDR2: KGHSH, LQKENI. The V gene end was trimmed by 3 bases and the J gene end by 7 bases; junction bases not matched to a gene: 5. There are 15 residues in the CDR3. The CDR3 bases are TGTGCCAGCTCACCCCCGGGACAGGGGTACGGGGAGCTGTTTTTT. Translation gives CASSPPGQGYGELFF.

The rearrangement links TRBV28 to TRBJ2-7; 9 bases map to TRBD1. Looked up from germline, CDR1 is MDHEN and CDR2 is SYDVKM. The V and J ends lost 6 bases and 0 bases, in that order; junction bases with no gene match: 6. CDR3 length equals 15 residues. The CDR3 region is CASRRTGARSYEQYF. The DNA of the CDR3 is TGTGCCAGCAGGAGGACAGGGGCCCGCTCCTACGAGCAGTACTTC.